The next 25 T cell receptor beta chains were all read from a single sample in a study of cytomegalovirus exposure and HLA in healthy donors (dated by TCRdb to the late 2010s). Library prep was done by the immunoSEQ multiplex PCR assay. For the multiplex PCR, a mixture combining 60 forward primers for TCR Vbeta segments and 13 reverse primers for TCR Jbeta segments was used. Sourced from immuneACCESS, this table was stored by TCRdb with only in-frame sequences that have V and J called. A share of the clones is absent; for the studies checked, an unresolved V gene accounts for under half, and the remainder has no known explanation. Here the sample has 100,000 to 150,000 clones; 70% to 85% occur a single time. Over 1.2% of the sample is taken by the ten largest. Material: PBMCs. The receptors stem from a female donor in good health and CMV-seronegative.

J is TRBJ1-6 and V is TRBV7-9, with a possible D match to TRBD1 (5 bases). Between the trimmed V and J ends, which lost 1 base and 7 bases, there was a span of 11 bases. The CDR3 is 15 amino acids. Germline-derived CDR1 and CDR2 are SEHNR and FQNEAQ (reference sequence). The CDR3 here is CASSLVGAVNSPLHF. The DNA of the CDR3 is TGTGCCAGCAGCTTAGTTGGGGCAGTAAATTCACCCCTCCACTTT. Complete variable domain (other parts from reference TRBV7-9 and TRBJ1-6): DTGVSQNPRHKITKRGQNVTFRCDPISEHNRLYWYRQTLGQGPEFLTYFQNEAQLEKSRLLSDRFSAERPKGSFSTLEIQRTEQGDSAMYLCASSLVGAVNSPLHFGNGTRLTVT.

The rearrangement links TRBV5-1 to TRBJ2-5; tentatively, D is TRBD2 (5 bases). The germline V gene has CDR1 SGHRS and CDR2 YFSETQ. The CDR3 is 13 amino acids. V was shortened by 1 base and J by 1 base, with 5 bases between the two germline ends. The CDR3 here is CASSLTSQETQYF. CDR3 DNA sequence: TGCGCCAGCAGCTTGACTAGCCAAGAGACCCAGTACTTC.

As concerns this clone: Distinct nucleotide sequences in the sample also encode this CDR3. The rearrangement uses TRBV7-9 and TRBJ2-7; 11 nucleotides line up with TRBD2. The CDR3 spans 14 residues. The trim removed 5 bases at V and 1 base at J, leaving 1 base unmatched. Germline assignment: CDR1 SEHNR and CDR2 FQNEAQ (reference sequence). CDR3 bases: TGTGCCAGCAGCCGGACTAGCGGGTCCTACGAGCAGTACTTC. The encoded protein is CASSRTSGSYEQYF.

Only a few counts were recorded for this clone. The V and J genes are TRBV5-1 and TRBJ2-2, with a weak D call TRBD1 (6 bases). Germline V gene sequence: CDR1 SGHRS, CDR2 YFSETQ. CDR3 length: 16 amino acids. V lost 0 bases and J lost 6, with 15 bases in between. Here the CDR3 reads CASSLEGRGRSGELFF. CDR3 nucleotide sequence: TGCGCCAGCAGCTTGGAGGGCAGGGGCAGATCCGGGGAGCTGTTTTTT.

This chain links TRBV29-1 with TRBJ2-5; TRBD1 aligns across 8 bases. The J call could be wrong; TRBJ2-7 is a better fit for the DNA end. CDR3 length: 13 amino acids. The germline V gene has CDR1 SQVTM and CDR2 ANQGSEA. CDR3 protein: CSVPGQGAYEQYF. CDR3 sequence (DNA): TGCAGCGTCCCCGGACAGGGAGCCTACGAGCAGTACTTC.

The chain combines TRBV7-9 with TRBJ2-1, with 11 bases identical to TRBD2. V trimming: 5 bases; J trimming: 7 bases; junction bases outside the gene matches: 7. Per the germline V gene, CDR1 is SEHNR and CDR2 is FQNEAQ (reference sequence). This CDR3 contains 15 residues. CDR3 loop: CASSQFSGRVNEQFF. The CDR3 DNA sequence: TGTGCCAGCAGCCAGTTTAGCGGGAGGGTGAATGAGCAGTTCTTC.

The chain joins TRBV27 to TRBJ2-3; 7 bases map to TRBD2. The junction had 15 bases not matched to a gene; V was cut back by 4 bases and J by 5 bases. The CDR3 contains 17 residues. CDR1 is MNHEY, CDR2 SMNVEV, per germline (reference sequence). CDR3 sequence reads: CASSYDPFREAVDTQYF. The CDR3 DNA follows: TGTGCCAGCAGTTACGACCCCTTTCGGGAGGCAGTAGATACGCAGTATTTT.

The chain links TRBV7-2 to TRBJ1-5, with D unresolved. Germline V gene lookup returns CDR1 SGHTA and CDR2 FQGNSA. V was trimmed by 5 bases and J by 6 bases, leaving 14 bases between them. The CDR3 length is 14 residues. The CDR3 region has the DNA TGTGCCAGCAGCCCCCGGGAGGGTGGTCAGCCCCAGCATTTT. Translating gives CASSPREGGQPQHF. Full variable domain (outside the CDR3, taken from reference TRBV7-2 and TRBJ1-5): GAGVSQSPSNKVTEKGKDVELRCDPISGHTALYWYRQSLGQGLEFLIYFQGNSAPDKSGLPSDRFSAERTGGSVSTLTIQRTQQEDSAVYLCASSPREGGQPQHFGDGTRLSIL.

This chain joins TRBV5-1 and TRBJ1-2; no clear D gene. The V end lost 5 bases, the J end lost 8 bases, and 13 bases lay between the germline ends. Germline V lookup: CDR1 SGHRS, CDR2 YFSETQ. The CDR3 runs to 12 residues. The CDR3 nucleotides are TGCGCCAGCAGAACACCAGGTGAAGGCTACACCTTC. Translation gives CASRTPGEGYTF.

The CDR3 loop reads CASSPGSEGYEQYF. The CDR3 DNA is TGTGCCAGCAGCCCCGGGAGCGAGGGCTACGAGCAGTACTTC. The chain carries TRBV6-5 and TRBJ2-7; possibly TRBD2 for D (6 bases). The germline gives CDR1 MNHEY, CDR2 SVGAGI. V was pared by 6 bases and J by 3 bases, with 15 bases between. The CDR3 is 14 amino acids.

This chain joins TRBV4-1 and TRBJ2-3; 7 bases fit TRBD2. This CDR3 comprises 15 residues. Germline loops: CDR1 MGHRA, CDR2 YSYEKL. The V and J ends lost 1 base and 5 bases, in that order; junction bases with no gene match: 6. The chain's CDR3 is CASSQAAGRRDTQYF. The CDR3, as DNA: TGCGCCAGCAGCCAAGCAGCCGGGAGGAGAGATACGCAGTATTTT.

The V and J genes are TRBV7-3 and TRBJ2-2, with 9 bases matching TRBD1. Germline lookup yields CDR1 SGHTA and CDR2 FQGTGA. The CDR3 has 16 amino acids. J lost 6 bases, V lost 5 bases, and 10 bases had no gene match. CDR3 sequence: CASSPGQGSAAGELFF. In nucleotides, the CDR3 is TGTGCCAGCAGCCCCGGACAGGGGTCGGCGGCCGGGGAGCTGTTTTTT. The full variable domain, rest sourced from reference TRBV7-3 and TRBJ2-2, is GAGVSQTPSNKVTEKGKYVELRCDPISGHTALYWYRQSLGQGPEFLIYFQGTGAADDSGLPNDRFFAVRPEGSVSTLKIQRTERGDSAVYLCASSPGQGSAAGELFFGEGSRLTVL.

The chain couples TRBV19 to TRBJ1-5; D remains unclear. The CDR3 sequence is 16 residues long. The V end lost 7 bases, the J end lost 2 bases, and 18 bases lay between the germline ends. Germline CDR1 and CDR2: LNHDA and SQIVND (reference sequence). In DNA form, the CDR3 reads TGTGCCAGTACCCCAGGTTGGAAGGGAGGCAATCAGCCCCAGCATTTT. Translated: CASTPGWKGGNQPQHF.

The CDR3 here is CASSPTGTGTYEQYF. The CDR3 DNA reads TGTGCCAGCAGCCCAACCGGGACAGGGACCTACGAGCAGTACTTC. The chain couples TRBV5-4 to TRBJ2-7, with TRBD1 identical over 9 bases. Trimming cost V 4 bases and J 2 bases; bases outside gene matches: 7. CDR3 length: 15 residues. Germline loops: CDR1 SGHNT, CDR2 YYREEE (reference sequence).

The chain links TRBV4-3 to TRBJ2-5, with D possibly matching TRBD1 (6 bases). The DNA end is a closer match to TRBJ2-7, so the J assignment may be wrong. This CDR3 has 15 residues. Per germline, CDR1 LGHNA and CDR2 YSLEER. CDR3: CASSQRTAPSYEQYF. The DNA of the CDR3 is TGCGCCAGCAGCCAAAGGACAGCGCCGTCCTACGAGCAGTACTTC.

The V and J genes are TRBV5-4 and TRBJ2-2, with 13 bases that match TRBD2. The V segment lost 5 bases and the J segment 9 bases; nucleotides outside the gene matches: 10. Germline-derived CDR1 and CDR2 are SGHNT and YYREEE (reference sequence). The CDR3 is 16 amino acids. In DNA form, the CDR3 reads TGTGCCAGCAGTCTGACTAGCGGGAGGAATAGTTGGGAGCTGTTTTTT. Encoded protein: CASSLTSGRNSWELFF.

J is TRBJ2-1 and V is TRBV27; 11 bases match TRBD2. Germline CDR1 reads MNHEY; CDR2 reads SMNVEV (reference sequence). V was pared by 2 bases and J by 5 bases, with 20 bases of the junction left unmatched. This CDR3 spans 21 amino acids. CDR3 DNA sequence: TGTGCCAGCAGTTTAAGGGGGACTGGAGGGGGTAGCGGGAGGGCTCACAATGAGCAGTTCTTC. Protein product: CASSLRGTGGGSGRAHNEQFF.

The chain joins TRBV29-1 to TRBJ1-2; the match to TRBD1 covers 8 bases. CDR3 length: 13 residues. CDR1 and CDR2 from the germline V gene are SQVTM and ANQGSEA. After removal of 6 bases from V and 0 bases from J, the junction contained 3 bases not matched to a gene. The CDR3 loop reads CSVQGAPNYGYTF. The CDR3 DNA reads TGCAGCGTGCAGGGGGCGCCTAACTATGGCTACACCTTC.

The chain carries TRBV9 and TRBJ2-1, with 14 bases aligning to TRBD2. This CDR3 has 16 residues. CDR1 is SGDLS, CDR2 YYNGEE, per germline. The junction had 5 bases not matched to a gene; V was cut back by 3 bases and J by 6 bases. In nucleotides, the CDR3 is TGTGCCAGCAGCGCCCTGGGACTAGCGGGAGCCAATGAGCAGTTCTTC. Translating it yields CASSALGLAGANEQFF.

The rearrangement uses TRBV28 and TRBJ1-2; no firm D call. This CDR3 has 13 residues. Germline V gene sequence: CDR1 MDHEN, CDR2 SYDVKM. Trimming left V 7 bases short and J 0 bases short, with 9 bases between. This chain's CDR3 is CASKDFSNYGYTF. The CDR3 bases are TGTGCCAGCAAAGACTTTTCTAACTATGGCTACACCTTC.

This rearrangement joins TRBV5-6 to TRBJ2-1; 11 nucleotides align to TRBD2. The V segment lost 1 base and the J segment 0 bases; nucleotides outside the gene matches: 9. Germline CDR1 reads SGHDT; CDR2 reads YYEEEE. The CDR3 runs 19 residues. The CDR3 region is CASSLLYSGRGSSYNEQFF. DNA of the CDR3: TGTGCCAGCAGCTTGTTGTATAGCGGGAGGGGGAGCTCCTACAATGAGCAGTTCTTC.

The V gene is TRBV10-3, the J gene TRBJ2-7, with 13 bases fitting TRBD2. This CDR3 contains 15 residues. The germline gives CDR1 ENHRY, CDR2 SYGVKD. V trimming: 2 bases; J trimming: 6 bases; junction bases outside the gene matches: 4. CDR3 nucleotide sequence: TGTGCCATCAGTGAGACTAGCGGGAGGGCCGCCGAGCAGTACTTC. It translates to CAISETSGRAAEQYF.

The chain recombines TRBV5-1 with TRBJ1-1, with D hard to call. The CDR3 has 16 amino acids. The germline V and J ends were trimmed by 0 bases and 1 base, with 13 bases remaining between them. Germline lookup yields CDR1 SGHRS and CDR2 YFSETQ. CDR3 loop: CASSLAGGRPNTEAFF. The CDR3 coding sequence is TGCGCCAGCAGCTTGGCCGGAGGGCGGCCGAACACTGAAGCTTTCTTT.

This clone occurred once. The chain couples TRBV6-1 to TRBJ1-2; 7 positions agree with TRBD1. The V segment lost 2 bases and the J segment 5 bases; nucleotides outside the gene matches: 5. CDR3 length: 14 residues. From germline, CDR1 is MNHNS and CDR2 SASEGT. CDR3 loop: CASSEQGVGYGYTF. In nucleotides, the CDR3 is TGTGCCAGCAGTGAACAGGGGGTTGGATATGGCTACACCTTC.

This chain links TRBV7-2 with TRBJ2-1, with D possibly matching TRBD1 (6 bases). Germline CDR1 SGHTA, CDR2 FQGNSA. The CDR3 is made up of 13 amino acids. Trimming removed 7 bases from V and 8 bases from J, with 15 bases in between. The CDR3 coding sequence is TGTGCCAGCACCTGGATCTCAGGGGATGAGCAGTTCTTC. Amino acids: CASTWISGDEQFF.